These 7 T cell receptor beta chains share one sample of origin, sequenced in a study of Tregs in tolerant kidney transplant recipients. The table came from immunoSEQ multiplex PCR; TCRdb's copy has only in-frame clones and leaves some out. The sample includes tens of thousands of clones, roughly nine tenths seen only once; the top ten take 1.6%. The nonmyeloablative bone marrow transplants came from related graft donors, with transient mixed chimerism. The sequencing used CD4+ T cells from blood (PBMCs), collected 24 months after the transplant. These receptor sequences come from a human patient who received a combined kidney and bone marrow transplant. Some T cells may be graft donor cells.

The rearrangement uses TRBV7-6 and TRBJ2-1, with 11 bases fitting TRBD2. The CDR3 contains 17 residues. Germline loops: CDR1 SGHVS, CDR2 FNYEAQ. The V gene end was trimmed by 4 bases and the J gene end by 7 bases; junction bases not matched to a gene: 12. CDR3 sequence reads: CASSSRFLAGGFNEQFF. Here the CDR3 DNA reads TGTGCCAGCAGCTCGAGATTTCTAGCGGGAGGCTTTAATGAGCAGTTCTTC.

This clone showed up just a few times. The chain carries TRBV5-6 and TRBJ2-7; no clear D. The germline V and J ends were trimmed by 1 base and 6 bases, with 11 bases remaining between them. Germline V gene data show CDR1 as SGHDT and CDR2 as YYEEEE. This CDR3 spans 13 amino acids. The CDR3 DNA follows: TGTGCCAGCAGCTTGTATATGGTCGGCGAGCAGTACTTC. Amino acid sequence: CASSLYMVGEQYF.

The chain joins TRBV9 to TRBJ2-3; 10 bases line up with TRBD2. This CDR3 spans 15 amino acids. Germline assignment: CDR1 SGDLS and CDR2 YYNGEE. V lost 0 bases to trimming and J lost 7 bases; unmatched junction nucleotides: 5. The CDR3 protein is CASSVVVAGGYTQYF. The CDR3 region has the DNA TGTGCCAGCAGCGTAGTTGTAGCGGGAGGCTATACGCAGTATTTT.

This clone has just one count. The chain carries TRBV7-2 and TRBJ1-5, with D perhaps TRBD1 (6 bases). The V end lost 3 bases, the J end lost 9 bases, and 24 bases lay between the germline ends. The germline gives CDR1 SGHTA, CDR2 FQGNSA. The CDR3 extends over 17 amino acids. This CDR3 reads CASSFAQIRDNGPPQHF. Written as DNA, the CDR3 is TGTGCCAGCAGCTTCGCCCAAATCCGGGACAATGGTCCGCCCCAGCATTTT.

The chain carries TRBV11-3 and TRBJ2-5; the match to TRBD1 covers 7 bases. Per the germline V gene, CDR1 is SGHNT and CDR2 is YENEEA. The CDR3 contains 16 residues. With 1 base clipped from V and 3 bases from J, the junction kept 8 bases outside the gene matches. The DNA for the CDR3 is TGTGCCAGCAGCTTAGGATGGACAGGTCCCGAAGAGACCCAGTACTTC. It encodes CASSLGWTGPEETQYF.

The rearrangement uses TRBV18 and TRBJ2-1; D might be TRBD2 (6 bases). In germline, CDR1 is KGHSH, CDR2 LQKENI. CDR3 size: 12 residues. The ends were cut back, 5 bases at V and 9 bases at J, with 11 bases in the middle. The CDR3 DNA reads TGTGCCAGCTCATACGGGAGCGGTGAGCAGTTCTTC. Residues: CASSYGSGEQFF.

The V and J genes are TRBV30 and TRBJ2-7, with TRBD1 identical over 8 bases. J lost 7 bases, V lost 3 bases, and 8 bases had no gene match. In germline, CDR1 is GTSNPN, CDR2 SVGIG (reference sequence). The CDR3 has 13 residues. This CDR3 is CAWSPRGQGEQYF. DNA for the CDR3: TGTGCCTGGAGCCCCAGGGGGCAGGGGGAGCAGTACTTC.